This T cell receptor beta chain emerged from a study of early stage breast cancer tumors. Sequencing used immunoSEQ multiplex PCR; TCRdb keeps in-frame clones, though not all of them. The sample shows approximately 11,000 clones, around two thirds of them seen only once. The sequencing input was breast tumor tissue. The sequence derives from a person in their forties with breast cancer.

This CDR3 reads CASSIVVDQPQHF. The CDR3 nucleotides read TGTGCCAGTAGTATAGTAGTCGATCAGCCCCAGCATTTT. The chain links TRBV19 to TRBJ1-5; no clear D. Germline V gives CDR1 LNHDA, CDR2 SQIVND (reference sequence). This CDR3 comprises 13 residues. Trimming cost V 1 base and J 5 bases, with 6 bases left between them.